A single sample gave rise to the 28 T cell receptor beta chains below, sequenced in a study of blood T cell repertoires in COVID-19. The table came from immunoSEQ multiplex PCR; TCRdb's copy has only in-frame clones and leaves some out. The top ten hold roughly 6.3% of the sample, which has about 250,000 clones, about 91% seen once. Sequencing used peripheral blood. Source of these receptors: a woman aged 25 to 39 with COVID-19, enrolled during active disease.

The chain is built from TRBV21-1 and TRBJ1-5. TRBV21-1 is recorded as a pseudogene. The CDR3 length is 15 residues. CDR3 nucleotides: TGTGCCAGCAGAGCGGGCCACAATAGCAATCAGCCCCAGCATTTT. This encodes CASRAGHNSNQPQHF.

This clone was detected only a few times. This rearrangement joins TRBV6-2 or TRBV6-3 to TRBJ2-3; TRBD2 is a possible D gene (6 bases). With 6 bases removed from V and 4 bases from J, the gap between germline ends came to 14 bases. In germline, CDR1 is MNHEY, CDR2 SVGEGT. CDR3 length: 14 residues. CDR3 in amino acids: CASSQAGFADTQYF. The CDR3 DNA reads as TGTGCCAGCAGCCAAGCGGGTTTTGCAGATACGCAGTATTTT.

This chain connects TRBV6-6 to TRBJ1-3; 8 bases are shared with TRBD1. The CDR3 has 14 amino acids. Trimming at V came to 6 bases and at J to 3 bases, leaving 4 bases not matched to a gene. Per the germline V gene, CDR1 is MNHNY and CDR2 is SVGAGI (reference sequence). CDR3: CASRTGQGGNTIYF. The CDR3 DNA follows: TGTGCCAGCAGAACTGGACAGGGTGGAAACACCATATATTTT.

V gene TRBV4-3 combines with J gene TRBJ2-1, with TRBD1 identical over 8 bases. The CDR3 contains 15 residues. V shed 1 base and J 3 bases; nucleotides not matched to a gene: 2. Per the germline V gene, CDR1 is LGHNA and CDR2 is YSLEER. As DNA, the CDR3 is TGCGCCAGCAGCCAAGGGACAGGGTACTACAATGAGCAGTTCTTC. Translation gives CASSQGTGYYNEQFF.

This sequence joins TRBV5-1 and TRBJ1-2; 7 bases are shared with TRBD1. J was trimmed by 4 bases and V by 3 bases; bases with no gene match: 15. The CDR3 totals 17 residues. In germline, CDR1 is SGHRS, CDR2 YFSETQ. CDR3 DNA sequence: TGCGCCAGCAGCTCAAACAGGGGATGGATGGAAGGCTATGGCTACACCTTC. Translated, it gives CASSSNRGWMEGYGYTF.

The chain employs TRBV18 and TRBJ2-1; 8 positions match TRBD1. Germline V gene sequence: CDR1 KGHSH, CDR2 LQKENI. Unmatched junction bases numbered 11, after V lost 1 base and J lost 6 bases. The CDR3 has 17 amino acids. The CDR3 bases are TGTGCCAGCTCACCACGGTCCGGCAGGGGGCTTGGCAATGAGCAGTTCTTC. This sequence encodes CASSPRSGRGLGNEQFF.

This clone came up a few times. CDR3 amino acids: CASSLRTWTGARTGELFF. The CDR3 region has the DNA TGCGCCAGCAGCCTCCGCACCTGGACAGGCGCGCGCACCGGGGAGCTGTTTTTT. The V gene is TRBV4-1, the J gene TRBJ2-2; TRBD1 matches 7 bases. Germline lookup yields CDR1 MGHRA and CDR2 YSYEKL. The CDR3 totals 18 residues. The trim removed 4 bases at V and 4 bases at J, leaving 15 bases unmatched.

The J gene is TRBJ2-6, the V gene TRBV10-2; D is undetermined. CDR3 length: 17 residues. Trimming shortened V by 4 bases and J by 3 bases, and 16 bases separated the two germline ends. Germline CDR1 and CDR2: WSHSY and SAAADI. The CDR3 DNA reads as TGCGCCAGCAGTGTCCCACATCCATCCCTTGGGGCCAACGTCCTGACTTTC. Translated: CASSVPHPSLGANVLTF.

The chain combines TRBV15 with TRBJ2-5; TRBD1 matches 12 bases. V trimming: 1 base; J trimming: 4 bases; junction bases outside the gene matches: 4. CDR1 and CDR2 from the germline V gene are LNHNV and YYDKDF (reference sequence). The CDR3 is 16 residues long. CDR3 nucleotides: TGTGCCACCAGCAGAGGGGGGACAGGGGGCACAGAGACCCAGTACTTC. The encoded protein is CATSRGGTGGTETQYF.

CDR3 in amino acids: CATSTLPGLATYEQYF. The CDR3 nucleotides read TGTGCCACCAGCACCCTACCGGGACTAGCAACCTACGAGCAGTACTTC. This rearrangement joins TRBV15 to TRBJ2-7; 9 bases agree with TRBD2. V shed 4 bases, J shed 2 bases, and the junction held 9 bases outside the gene matches. Germline loops: CDR1 LNHNV, CDR2 YYDKDF (reference sequence). The CDR3 is made up of 16 amino acids.

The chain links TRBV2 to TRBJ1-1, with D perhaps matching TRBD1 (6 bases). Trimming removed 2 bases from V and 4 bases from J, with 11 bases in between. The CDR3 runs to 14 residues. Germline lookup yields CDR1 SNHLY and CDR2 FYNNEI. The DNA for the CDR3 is TGTGCCAGCAGTGAAAACAGGGTGGGCACTGAAGCTTTCTTT. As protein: CASSENRVGTEAFF.

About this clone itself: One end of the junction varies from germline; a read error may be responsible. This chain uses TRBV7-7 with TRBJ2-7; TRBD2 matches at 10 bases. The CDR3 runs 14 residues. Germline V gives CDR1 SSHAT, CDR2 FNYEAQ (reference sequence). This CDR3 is CASSPSGGAVEQYF. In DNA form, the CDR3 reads TGTGCTAGCAGCCCCAGCGGGGGGGCTGTCGAGCAGTACTTC.

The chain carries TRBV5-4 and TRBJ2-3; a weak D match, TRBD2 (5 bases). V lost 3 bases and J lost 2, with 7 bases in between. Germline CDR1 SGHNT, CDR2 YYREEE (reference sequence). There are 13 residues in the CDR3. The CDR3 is CASSWRSTDTQYF. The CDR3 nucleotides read TGTGCCAGCAGCTGGAGGTCCACAGATACGCAGTATTTT.

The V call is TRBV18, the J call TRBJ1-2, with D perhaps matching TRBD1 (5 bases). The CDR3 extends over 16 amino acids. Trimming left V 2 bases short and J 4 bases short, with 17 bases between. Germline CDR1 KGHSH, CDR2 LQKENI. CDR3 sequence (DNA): TGTGCCAGCTCACCATCTACTCCAGGGTCTCCCTATGGCTACACCTTC. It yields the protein CASSPSTPGSPYGYTF.

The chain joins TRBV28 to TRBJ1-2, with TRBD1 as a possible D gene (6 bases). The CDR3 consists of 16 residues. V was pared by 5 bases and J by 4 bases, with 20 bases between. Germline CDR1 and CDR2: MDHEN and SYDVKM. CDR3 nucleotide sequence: TGTGCCAGCAGTAAATCACGGTCAGGGGTAGGCTATGGCTACACCTTC. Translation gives CASSKSRSGVGYGYTF.

The CDR3 here is CATSDFRTAPGGTDTQYF. CDR3 bases: TGTGCCACCAGTGATTTCAGGACAGCCCCAGGTGGCACAGATACGCAGTATTTT. The V gene is TRBV24-1, the J gene TRBJ2-3; D is perhaps TRBD1 (6 bases). The CDR3 loop spans 18 amino acids. V was trimmed by 1 base and J by 1 base, leaving 17 bases between them. Germline CDR1 reads KGHDR; CDR2 reads SFDVKD.

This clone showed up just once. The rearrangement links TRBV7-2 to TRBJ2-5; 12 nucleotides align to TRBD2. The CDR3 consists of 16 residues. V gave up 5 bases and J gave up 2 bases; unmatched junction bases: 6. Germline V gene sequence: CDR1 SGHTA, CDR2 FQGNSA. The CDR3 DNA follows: TGTGCCAGCAGCAAACCTGGGACTAGCGGGCAAGAGACCCAGTACTTC. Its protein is CASSKPGTSGQETQYF.

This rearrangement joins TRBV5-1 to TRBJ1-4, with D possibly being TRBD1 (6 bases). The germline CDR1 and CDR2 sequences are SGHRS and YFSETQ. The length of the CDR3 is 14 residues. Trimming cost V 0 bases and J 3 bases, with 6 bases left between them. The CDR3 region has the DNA TGCGCCAGCAGCTTGGGACAGGCTAATGAAAAACTGTTTTTT. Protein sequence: CASSLGQANEKLFF.

The CDR3 loop reads CASSDAASRGTDTQYF. The CDR3 DNA sequence: TGTGCCAGCAGTGATGCAGCTAGTCGTGGCACAGATACGCAGTATTTT. The chain combines TRBV2 with TRBJ2-3; D remains ambiguous. Per germline, CDR1 SNHLY and CDR2 FYNNEI. The CDR3 runs 16 residues. Trimming cost V 3 bases and J 1 base, with 14 bases left between them.

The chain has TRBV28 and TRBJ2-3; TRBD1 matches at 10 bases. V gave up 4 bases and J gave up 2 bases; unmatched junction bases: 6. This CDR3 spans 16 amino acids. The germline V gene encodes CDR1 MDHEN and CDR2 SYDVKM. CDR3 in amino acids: CASSYWTGGTTDTQYF. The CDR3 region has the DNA TGTGCCAGCAGTTATTGGACAGGGGGGACCACAGATACGCAGTATTTT.

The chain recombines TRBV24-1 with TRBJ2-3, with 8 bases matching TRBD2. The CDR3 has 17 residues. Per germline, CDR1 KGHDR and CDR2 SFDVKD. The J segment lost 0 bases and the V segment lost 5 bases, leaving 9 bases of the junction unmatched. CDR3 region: CATSVISSGGSTDTQYF. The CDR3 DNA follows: TGTGCCACCAGTGTCATATCGAGCGGGGGAAGCACAGATACGCAGTATTTT.

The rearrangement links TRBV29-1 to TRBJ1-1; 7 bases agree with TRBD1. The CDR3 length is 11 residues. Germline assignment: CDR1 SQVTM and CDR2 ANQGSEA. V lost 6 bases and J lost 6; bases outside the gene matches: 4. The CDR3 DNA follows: TGCAGCGTGGTCGGACAGGCTGAAGCTTTCTTT. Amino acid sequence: CSVVGQAEAFF.

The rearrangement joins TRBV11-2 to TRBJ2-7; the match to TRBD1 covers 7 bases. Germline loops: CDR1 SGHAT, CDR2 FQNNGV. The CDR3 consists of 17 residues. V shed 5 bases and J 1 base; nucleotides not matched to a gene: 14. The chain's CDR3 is CASSPLSRQGSSYEQYV. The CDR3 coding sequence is TGTGCCAGCAGCCCACTTTCCCGACAGGGATCGTCCTACGAGCAGTACGTC.

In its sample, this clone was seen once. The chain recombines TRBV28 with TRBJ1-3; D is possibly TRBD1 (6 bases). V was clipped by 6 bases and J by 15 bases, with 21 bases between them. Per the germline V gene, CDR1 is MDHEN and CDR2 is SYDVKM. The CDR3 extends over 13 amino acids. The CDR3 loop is CASSAGTPTFRYF. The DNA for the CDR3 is TGTGCCAGCAGCGCCGGGACACCTACCTTCAGATATTTT.

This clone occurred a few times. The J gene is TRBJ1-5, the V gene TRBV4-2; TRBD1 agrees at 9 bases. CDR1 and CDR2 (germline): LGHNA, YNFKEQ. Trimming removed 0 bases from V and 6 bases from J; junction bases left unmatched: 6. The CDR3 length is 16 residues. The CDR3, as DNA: TGTGCCAGCAGCCAAGATACCGGGACAGGGAGTCAGCCCCAGCATTTT. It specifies CASSQDTGTGSQPQHF.

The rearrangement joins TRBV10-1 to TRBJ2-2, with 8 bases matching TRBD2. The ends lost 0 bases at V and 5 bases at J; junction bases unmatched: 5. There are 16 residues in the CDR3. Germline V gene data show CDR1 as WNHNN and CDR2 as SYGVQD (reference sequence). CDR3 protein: CASSESVLADTGELFF. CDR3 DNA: TGCGCCAGCAGTGAGTCGGTACTAGCGGATACCGGGGAGCTGTTTTTT.

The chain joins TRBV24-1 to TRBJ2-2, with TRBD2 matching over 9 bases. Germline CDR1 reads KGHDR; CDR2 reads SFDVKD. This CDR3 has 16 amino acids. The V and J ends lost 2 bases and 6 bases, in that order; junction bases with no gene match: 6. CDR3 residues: CATSDSQAGGPGELFF. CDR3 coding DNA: TGTGCCACCAGTGATTCACAAGCGGGAGGCCCCGGGGAGCTGTTTTTT.

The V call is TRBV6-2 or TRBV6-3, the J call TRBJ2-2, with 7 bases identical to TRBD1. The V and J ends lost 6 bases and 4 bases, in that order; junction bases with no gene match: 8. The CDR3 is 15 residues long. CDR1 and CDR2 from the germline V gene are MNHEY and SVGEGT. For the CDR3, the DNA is TGTGCCAGCAGCTCCCATGACAGGGTCACCGGGGAGCTGTTTTTT. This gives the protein CASSSHDRVTGELFF.